This T cell receptor beta chain came from a study of Graves' ophthalmopathy and Graves' hyperthyroidism. Study information: At initial diagnosis, peripheral blood was obtained, and this preceded any treatment. Study-level findings and limits: A 13-signature model separated ophthalmopathy from stable hyperthyroidism, reaching 85% to 90% sensitivity and around 83% specificity cross-validated. Most thyroid clonotypes with frequency above 0.001 were detected in blood too.

Presentation of ophthalmopathy in the donors involved moderate-to-severe activity, CAS ≥3, NOSPECS ≥4 and a duration under 3 months. As for this clonotype: Its antigen remains unknown.

RNA transcripts provided the template for amplifying TCR beta CDR3 regions. HTBI-primed first-round RT-PCR preceded second-round multiplex PCR. TCRdb recomputed calls from the multiplex PCR reads with MiXCR, one row per CDR3 protein. The sample consists of 150,000 to 200,000 distinct CDR3 sequences, around 39% of them appearing once. V was pared by 4 bases and J by 6 bases, with 18 bases between. This CDR3 comprises 14 residues. The germline V gene has CDR1 GTSNPN and CDR2 SVGIG (reference sequence). The specimen sequenced was peripheral blood. The rearrangement uses TRBV30 and TRBJ1-1; the D gene is possibly TRBD1 (5 bases). This clonotype was sampled from a man younger than 45 with Graves' ophthalmopathy. The CDR3 is CAWTHGASWAEAFF. The CDR3 DNA is TGTGCCTGGACGCATGGGGCCTCTTGGGCTGAAGCTTTCTTT.